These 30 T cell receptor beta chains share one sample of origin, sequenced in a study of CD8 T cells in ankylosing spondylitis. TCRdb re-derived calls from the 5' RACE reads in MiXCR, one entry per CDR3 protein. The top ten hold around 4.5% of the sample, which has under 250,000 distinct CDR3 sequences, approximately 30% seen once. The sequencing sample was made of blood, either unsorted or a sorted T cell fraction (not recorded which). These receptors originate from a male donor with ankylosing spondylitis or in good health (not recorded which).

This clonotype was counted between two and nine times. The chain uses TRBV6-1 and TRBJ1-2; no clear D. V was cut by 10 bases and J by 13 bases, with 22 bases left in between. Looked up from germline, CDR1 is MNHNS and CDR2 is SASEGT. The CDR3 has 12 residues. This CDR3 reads CATLSNLDGVTF. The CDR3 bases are TGTGCCACCCTAAGTAACCTGGATGGTGTCACCTTC.

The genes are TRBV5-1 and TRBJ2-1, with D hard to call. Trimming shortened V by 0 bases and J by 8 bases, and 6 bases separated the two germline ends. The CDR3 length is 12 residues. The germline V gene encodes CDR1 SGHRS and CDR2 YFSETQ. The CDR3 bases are TGCGCCAGCAGCTTGGGCGGTTATGAGCAGTTCTTC. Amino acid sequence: CASSLGGYEQFF.

CDR3 protein: CSARSTGGYYEQYF. The CDR3 coding sequence is TGCAGTGCTAGATCTACAGGGGGATACTACGAGCAGTACTTC. The chain recombines TRBV20-1 with TRBJ2-7, with 8 bases identical to TRBD1. Trimming cost V 2 bases and J 3 bases; bases outside gene matches: 6. Per the germline V gene, CDR1 is DFQATT and CDR2 is SNEGSKA (reference sequence). The CDR3 is 14 amino acids.

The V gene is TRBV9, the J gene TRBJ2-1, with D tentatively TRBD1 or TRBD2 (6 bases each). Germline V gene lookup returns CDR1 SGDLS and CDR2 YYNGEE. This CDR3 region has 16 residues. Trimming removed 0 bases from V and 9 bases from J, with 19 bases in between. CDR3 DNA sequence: TGTGCCAGCAGCGTAGCGGGGGACGGGGGCTTTAGTGAGCAGTTCTTC. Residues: CASSVAGDGGFSEQFF.

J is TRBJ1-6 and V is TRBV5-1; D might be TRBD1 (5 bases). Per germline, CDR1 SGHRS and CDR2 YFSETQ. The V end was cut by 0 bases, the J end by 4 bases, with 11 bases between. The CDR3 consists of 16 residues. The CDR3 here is CASSLDGDGYNSPLHF. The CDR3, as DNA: TGCGCCAGCAGCTTGGACGGGGACGGTTATAATTCACCCCTCCACTTT.

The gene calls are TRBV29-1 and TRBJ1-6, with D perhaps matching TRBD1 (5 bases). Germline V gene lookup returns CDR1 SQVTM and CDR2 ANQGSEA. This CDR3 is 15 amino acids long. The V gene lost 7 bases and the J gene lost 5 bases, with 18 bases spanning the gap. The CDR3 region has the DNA TGCAGCGGAAGGGACCGCGACGTAGATAATTCACCCCTCCACTTT. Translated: CSGRDRDVDNSPLHF.

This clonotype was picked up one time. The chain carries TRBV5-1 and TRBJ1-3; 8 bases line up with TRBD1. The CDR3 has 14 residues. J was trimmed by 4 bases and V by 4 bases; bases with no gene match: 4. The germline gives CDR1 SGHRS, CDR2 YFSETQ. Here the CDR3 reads CASSVGTGGNTIYF. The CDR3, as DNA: TGCGCCAGCAGCGTCGGGACAGGCGGAAACACCATATATTTT.

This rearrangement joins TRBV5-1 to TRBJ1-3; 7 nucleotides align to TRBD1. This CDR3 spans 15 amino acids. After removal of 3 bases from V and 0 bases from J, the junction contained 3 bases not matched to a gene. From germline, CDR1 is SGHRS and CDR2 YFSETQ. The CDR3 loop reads CASSSTGDSGNTIYF. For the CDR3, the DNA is TGCGCCAGCAGCTCAACAGGGGACTCTGGAAACACCATATATTTT.

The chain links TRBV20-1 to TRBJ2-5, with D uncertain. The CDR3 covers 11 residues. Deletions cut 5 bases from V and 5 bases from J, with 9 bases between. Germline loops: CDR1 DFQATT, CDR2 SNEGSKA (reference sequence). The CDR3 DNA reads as TGCAGTGCTGGGCCTTTGGAGACCCAGTACTTC. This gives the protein CSAGPLETQYF.

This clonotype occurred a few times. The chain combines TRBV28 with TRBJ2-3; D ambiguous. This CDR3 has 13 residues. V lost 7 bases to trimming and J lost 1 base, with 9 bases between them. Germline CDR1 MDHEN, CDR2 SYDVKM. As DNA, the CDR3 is TGTGCCAGCACCCCCATGGGCACAGATACGCAGTATTTT. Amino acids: CASTPMGTDTQYF.

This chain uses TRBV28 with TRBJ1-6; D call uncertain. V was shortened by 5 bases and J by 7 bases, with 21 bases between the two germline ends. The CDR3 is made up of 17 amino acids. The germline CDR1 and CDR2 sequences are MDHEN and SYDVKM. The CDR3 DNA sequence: TGTGCCAGCAGTCCCACCCTGGGCCCGATGGGAAATTCACCCCTCCACTTT. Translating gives CASSPTLGPMGNSPLHF.

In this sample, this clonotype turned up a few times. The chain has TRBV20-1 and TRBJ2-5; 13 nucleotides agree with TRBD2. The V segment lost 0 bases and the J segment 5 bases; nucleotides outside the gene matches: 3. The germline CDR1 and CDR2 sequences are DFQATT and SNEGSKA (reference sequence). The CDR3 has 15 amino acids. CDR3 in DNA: TGCAGTGCTAGAGAGACTAGCGGGGGGCGGGAGACCCAGTACTTC. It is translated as CSARETSGGRETQYF.

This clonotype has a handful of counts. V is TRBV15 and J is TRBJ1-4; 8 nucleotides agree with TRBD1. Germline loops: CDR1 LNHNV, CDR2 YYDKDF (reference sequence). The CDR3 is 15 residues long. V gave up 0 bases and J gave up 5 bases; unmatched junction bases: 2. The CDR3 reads CATSRDTGGNEKLFF. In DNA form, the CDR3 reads TGTGCCACCAGCAGAGATACAGGGGGGAATGAAAAACTGTTTTTT.

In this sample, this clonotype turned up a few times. This CDR3 is CASSEGTKLNQPQHF. The CDR3 region has the DNA TGCGCCAGCAGCGAGGGAACAAAACTTAATCAGCCCCAGCATTTT. The V call is TRBV4-1, the J call TRBJ1-5, with D uncertain. CDR3 length: 15 residues. Germline assignment: CDR1 MGHRA and CDR2 YSYEKL. The germline V and J ends were trimmed by 5 bases and 4 bases, with 15 bases remaining between them.

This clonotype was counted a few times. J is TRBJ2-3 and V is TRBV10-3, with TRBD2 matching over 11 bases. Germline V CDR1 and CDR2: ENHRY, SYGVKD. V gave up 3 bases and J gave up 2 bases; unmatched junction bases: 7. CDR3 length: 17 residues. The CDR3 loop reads CAISDPPGLAATDTQYF. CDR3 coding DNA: TGTGCCATCAGTGACCCTCCGGGACTAGCGGCCACAGATACGCAGTATTTT.

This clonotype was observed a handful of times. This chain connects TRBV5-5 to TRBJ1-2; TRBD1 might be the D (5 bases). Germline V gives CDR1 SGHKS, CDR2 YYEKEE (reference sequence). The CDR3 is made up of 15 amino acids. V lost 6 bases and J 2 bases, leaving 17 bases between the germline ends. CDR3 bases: TGTGCCAGCACCAGCCCCAGACAGCGGAACTATGGCTACACCTTC. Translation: CASTSPRQRNYGYTF.

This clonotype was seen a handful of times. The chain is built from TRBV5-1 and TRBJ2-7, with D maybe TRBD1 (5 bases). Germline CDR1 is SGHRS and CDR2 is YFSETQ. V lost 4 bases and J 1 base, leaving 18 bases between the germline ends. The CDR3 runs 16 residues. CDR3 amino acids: CASSTTPDRVSYEQYF. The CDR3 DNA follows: TGCGCCAGCAGCACTACCCCTGACAGAGTATCCTACGAGCAGTACTTC.

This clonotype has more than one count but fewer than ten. The CDR3 DNA reads TGCAGCGGCCTGGACAGTTACGAGCAGTACTTC. It is translated as CSGLDSYEQYF. The rearrangement uses TRBV29-1 and TRBJ2-7; D may be TRBD1 (6 bases). Trimming left V 7 bases short and J 4 bases short, with 11 bases between. This CDR3 is built from 11 residues. Germline CDR1 SQVTM, CDR2 ANQGSEA.

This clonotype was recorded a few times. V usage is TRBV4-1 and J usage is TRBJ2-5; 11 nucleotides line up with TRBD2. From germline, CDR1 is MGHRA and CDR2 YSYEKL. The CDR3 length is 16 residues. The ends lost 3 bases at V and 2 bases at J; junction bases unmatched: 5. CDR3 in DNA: TGCGCCAGCAGCCATGGTAGCGGGGGGGCACAAGAGACCCAGTACTTC. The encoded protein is CASSHGSGGAQETQYF.

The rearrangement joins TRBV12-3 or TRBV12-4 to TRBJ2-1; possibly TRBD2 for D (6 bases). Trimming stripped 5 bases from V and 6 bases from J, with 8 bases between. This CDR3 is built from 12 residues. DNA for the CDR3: TGTGCCAGCAGTCGTAGCGGCAATGAGCAGTTCTTC. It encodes CASSRSGNEQFF.

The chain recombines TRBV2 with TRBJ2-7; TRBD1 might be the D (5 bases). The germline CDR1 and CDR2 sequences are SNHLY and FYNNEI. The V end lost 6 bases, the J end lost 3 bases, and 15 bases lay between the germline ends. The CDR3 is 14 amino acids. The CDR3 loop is CASRPQGLRYEQYF. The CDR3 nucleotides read TGTGCCAGCAGGCCTCAGGGTTTACGCTACGAGCAGTACTTC.

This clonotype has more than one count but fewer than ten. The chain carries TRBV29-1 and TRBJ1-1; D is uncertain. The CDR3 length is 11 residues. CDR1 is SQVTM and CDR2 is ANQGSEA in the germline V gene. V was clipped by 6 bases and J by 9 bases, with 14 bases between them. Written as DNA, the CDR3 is TGCAGCGTCCATATGGCGGGAAAAGCTTTCTTT. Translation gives CSVHMAGKAFF.

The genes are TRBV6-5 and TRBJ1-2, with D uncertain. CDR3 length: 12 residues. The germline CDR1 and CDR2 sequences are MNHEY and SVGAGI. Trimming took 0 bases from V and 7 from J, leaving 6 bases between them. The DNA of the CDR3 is TGTGCCAGCAGTTACTCTGGAATTGGCTACACCTTC. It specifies CASSYSGIGYTF.

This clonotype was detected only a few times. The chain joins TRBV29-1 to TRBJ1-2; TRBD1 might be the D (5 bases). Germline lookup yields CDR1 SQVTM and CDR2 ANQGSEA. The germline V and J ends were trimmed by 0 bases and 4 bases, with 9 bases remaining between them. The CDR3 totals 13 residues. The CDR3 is CSVEDRGSYGYTF. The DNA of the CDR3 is TGCAGCGTTGAAGACCGGGGGTCCTATGGCTACACCTTC.

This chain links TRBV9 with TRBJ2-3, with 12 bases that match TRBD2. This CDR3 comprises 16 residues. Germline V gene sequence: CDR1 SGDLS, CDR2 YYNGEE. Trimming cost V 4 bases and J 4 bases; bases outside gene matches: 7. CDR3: CASSPLAGGPADTQYF. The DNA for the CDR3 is TGTGCCAGCAGCCCGCTAGCGGGGGGGCCCGCAGATACGCAGTATTTT. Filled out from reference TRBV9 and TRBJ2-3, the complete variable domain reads DSGVTQTPKHLITATGQRVTLRCSPRSGDLSVYWYQQSLDQGLQFLIQYYNGEERAKGNILERFSAQQFPDLHSELNLSSLELGDSALYFCASSPLAGGPADTQYFGPGTRLTVL.

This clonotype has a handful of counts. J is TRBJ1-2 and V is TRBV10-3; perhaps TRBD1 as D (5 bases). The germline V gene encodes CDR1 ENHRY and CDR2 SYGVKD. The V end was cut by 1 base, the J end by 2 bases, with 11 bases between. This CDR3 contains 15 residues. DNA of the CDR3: TGTGCCATCAGTGAGTTGGGGGGACGAAACTATGGCTACACCTTC. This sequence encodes CAISELGGRNYGYTF.

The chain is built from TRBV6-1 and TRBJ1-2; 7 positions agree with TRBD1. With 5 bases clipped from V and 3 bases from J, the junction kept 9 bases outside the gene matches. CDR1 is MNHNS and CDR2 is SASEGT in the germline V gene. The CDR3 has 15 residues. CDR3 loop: CASSNPTGFDYGYTF. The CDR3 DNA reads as TGTGCCAGCAGTAATCCGACAGGGTTTGACTATGGCTACACCTTC.

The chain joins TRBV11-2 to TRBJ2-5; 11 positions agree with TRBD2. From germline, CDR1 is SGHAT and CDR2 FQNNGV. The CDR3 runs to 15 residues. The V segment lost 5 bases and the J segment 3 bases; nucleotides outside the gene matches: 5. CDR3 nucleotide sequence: TGTGCCAGCAGCCCAGTTAGCGGGGGGGAAGAGACCCAGTACTTC. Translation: CASSPVSGGEETQYF.

The CDR3 bases are TGTGCCAGCAGCTCTCCTATTCTCCTGACTAGCGGGGCTAGGGATACGCAGTATTTT. This sequence encodes CASSSPILLTSGARDTQYF. The V and J genes are TRBV11-1 and TRBJ2-3, with TRBD2 matching 11 bases. Per the germline V gene, CDR1 is SGHAT and CDR2 is FQDESV (reference sequence). This CDR3 has 19 amino acids. The trim removed 4 bases at V and 6 bases at J, leaving 18 bases unmatched. Filled out from reference TRBV11-1 and TRBJ2-3, the complete variable domain reads EAEVAQSPRYKITEKSQAVAFWCDPISGHATLYWYRQILGQGPELLVQFQDESVVDDSQLPKDRFSAERLKGVDSTLKIQPAELGDSAMYLCASSSPILLTSGARDTQYFGPGTRLTVL.

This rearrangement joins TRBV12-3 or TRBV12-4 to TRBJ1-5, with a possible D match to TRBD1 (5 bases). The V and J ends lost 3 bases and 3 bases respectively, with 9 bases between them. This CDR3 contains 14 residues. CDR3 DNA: TGTGCCAGCAGTTTGGGACTGCCCAATCAGCCCCAGCATTTT. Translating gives CASSLGLPNQPQHF.